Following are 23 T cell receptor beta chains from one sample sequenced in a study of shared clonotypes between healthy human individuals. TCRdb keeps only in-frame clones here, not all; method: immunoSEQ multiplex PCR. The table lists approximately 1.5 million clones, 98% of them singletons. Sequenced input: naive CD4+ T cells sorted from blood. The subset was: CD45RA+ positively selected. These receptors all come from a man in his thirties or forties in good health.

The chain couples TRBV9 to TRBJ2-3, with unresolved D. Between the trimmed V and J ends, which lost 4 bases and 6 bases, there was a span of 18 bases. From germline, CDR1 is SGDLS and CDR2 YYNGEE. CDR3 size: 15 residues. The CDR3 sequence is CASSPRPAPRDTQYF. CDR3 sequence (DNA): TGTGCCAGCAGCCCTAGACCCGCGCCCCGCGATACGCAGTATTTT. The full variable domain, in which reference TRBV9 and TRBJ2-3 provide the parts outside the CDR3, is DSGVTQTPKHLITATGQRVTLRCSPRSGDLSVYWYQQSLDQGLQFLIQYYNGEERAKGNILERFSAQQFPDLHSELNLSSLELGDSALYFCASSPRPAPRDTQYFGPGTRLTVL.

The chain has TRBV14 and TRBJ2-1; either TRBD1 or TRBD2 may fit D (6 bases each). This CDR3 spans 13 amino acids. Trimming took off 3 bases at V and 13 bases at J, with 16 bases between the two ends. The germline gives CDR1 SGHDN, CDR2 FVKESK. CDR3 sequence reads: CASSHGGRDFQFF. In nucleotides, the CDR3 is TGTGCCAGCAGCCATGGGGGCCGGGACTTCCAGTTCTTC.

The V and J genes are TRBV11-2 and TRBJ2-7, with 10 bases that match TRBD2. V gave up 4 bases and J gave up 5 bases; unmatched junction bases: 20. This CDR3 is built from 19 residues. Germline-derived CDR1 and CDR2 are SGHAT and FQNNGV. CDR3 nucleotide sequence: TGTGCCAGCAGCTCCGGGCTAGCGGGAGCCACGGCACGTTCTAACGAGCAGTACTTC. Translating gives CASSSGLAGATARSNEQYF.

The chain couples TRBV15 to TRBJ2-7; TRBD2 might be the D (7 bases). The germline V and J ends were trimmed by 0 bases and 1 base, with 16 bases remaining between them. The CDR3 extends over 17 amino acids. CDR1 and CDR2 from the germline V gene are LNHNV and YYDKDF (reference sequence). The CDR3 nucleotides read TGTGCCACCAGCAGAGATATCGGCAGGGGAGGGTCCTACGAGCAGTACTTC. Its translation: CATSRDIGRGGSYEQYF.

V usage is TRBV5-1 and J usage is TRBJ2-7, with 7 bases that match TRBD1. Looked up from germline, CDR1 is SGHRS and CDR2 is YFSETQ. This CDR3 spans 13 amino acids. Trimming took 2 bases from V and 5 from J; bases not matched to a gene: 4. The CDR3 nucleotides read TGCGCCAGCAGCTTACAGGGGAACCACGAGCAGTACTTC. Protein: CASSLQGNHEQYF.

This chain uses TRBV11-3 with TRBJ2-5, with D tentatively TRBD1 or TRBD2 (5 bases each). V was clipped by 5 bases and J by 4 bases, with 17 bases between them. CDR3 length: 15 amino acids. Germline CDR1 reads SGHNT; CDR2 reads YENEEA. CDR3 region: CASSKRGDVLETQYF. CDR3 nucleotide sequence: TGTGCCAGCAGCAAGAGAGGGGACGTATTAGAGACCCAGTACTTC.

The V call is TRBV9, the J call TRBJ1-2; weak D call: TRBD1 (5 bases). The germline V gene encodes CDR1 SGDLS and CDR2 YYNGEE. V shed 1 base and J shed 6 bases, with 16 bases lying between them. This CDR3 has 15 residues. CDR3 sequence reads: CASSVLQGGSDGYTF. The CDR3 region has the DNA TGTGCCAGCAGCGTATTGCAGGGAGGCAGTGATGGCTACACCTTC.

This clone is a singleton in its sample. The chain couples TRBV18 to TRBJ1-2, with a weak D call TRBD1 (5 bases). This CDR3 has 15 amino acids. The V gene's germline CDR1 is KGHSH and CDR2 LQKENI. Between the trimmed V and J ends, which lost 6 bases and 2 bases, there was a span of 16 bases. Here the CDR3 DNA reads TGTGCCAGCTCGGCAAACACGACAGCAAACTATGGCTACACCTTC. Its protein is CASSANTTANYGYTF.

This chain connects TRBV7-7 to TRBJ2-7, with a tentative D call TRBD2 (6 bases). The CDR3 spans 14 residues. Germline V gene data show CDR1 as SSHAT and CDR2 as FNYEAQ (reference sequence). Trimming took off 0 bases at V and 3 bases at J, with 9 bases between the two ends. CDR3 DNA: TGTGCCAGCAGCTTAGCGCCGGGAGACTACGAGCAGTACTTC. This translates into CASSLAPGDYEQYF.

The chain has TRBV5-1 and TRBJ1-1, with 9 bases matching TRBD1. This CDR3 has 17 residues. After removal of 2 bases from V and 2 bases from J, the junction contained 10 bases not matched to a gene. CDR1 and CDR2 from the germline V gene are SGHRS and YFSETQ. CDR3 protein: CASSFTGGVLLNTEAFF. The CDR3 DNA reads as TGCGCCAGCAGCTTTACAGGGGGCGTTTTGTTAAACACTGAAGCTTTCTTT.

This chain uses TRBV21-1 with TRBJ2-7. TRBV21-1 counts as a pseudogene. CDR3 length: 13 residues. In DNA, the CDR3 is TGTGCCAGCAGCAACGTGGGTTCCTACGAGCAGTACTTC. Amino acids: CASSNVGSYEQYF.

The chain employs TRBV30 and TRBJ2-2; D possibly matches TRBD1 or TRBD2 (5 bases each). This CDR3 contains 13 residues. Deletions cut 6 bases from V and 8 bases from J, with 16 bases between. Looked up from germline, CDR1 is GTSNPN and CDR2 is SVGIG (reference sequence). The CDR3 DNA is TGTGCCTGTACGACCTCGGGGCCGGGGGAGCTGTTTTTT. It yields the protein CACTTSGPGELFF.

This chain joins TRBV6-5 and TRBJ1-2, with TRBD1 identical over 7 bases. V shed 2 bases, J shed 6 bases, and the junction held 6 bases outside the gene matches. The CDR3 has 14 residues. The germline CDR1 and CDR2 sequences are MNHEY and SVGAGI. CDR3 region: CASSYRQGRDGYTF. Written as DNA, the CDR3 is TGTGCCAGCAGTTACCGACAGGGCCGGGATGGCTACACCTTC.

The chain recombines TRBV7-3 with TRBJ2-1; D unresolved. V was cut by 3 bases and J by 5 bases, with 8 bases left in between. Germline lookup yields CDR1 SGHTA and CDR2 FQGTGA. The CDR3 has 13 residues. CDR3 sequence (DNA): TGTGCCAGCAGCTTTCAAGTGGACAATGAGCAGTTCTTC. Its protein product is CASSFQVDNEQFF.

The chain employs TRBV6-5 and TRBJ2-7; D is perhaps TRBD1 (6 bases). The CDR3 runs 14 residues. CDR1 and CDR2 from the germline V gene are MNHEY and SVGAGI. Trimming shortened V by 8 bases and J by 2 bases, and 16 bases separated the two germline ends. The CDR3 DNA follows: TGTGCCAGCCAAACAGGACAGTCCCCCTACGAGCAGTACTTC. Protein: CASQTGQSPYEQYF.

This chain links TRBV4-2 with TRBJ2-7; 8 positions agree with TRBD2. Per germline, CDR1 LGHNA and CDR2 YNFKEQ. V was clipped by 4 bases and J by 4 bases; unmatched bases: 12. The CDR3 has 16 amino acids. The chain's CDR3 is CASSPEPGLGGYEQYF. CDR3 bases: TGTGCCAGCAGCCCAGAGCCGGGACTAGGGGGATACGAGCAGTACTTC.

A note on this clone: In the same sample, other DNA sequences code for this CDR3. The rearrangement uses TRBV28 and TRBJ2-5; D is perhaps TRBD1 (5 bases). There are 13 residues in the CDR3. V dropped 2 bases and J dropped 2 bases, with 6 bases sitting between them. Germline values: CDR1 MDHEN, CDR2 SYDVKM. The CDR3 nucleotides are TGTGCCAGCAGTTTAAGGGGACAAGAGACCCAGTACTTC. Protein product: CASSLRGQETQYF. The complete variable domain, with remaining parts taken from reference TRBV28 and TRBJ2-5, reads DVKVTQSSRYLVKRTGEKVFLECVQDMDHENMFWYRQDPGLGLRLIYFSYDVKMKEKGDIPEGYSVSREKKERFSLILESASTNQTSMYLCASSLRGQETQYFGPGTRLLVL.

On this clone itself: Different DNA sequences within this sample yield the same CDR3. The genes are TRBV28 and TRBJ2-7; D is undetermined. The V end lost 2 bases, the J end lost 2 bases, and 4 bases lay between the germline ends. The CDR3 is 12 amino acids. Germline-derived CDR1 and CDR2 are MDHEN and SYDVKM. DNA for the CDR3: TGTGCCAGCAGTTTACAACCCTACGAGCAGTACTTC. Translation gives CASSLQPYEQYF.

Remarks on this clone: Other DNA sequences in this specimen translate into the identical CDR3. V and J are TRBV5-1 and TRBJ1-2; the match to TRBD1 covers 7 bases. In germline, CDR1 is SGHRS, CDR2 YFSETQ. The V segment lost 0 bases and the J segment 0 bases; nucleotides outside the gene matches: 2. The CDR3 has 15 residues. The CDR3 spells CASSLGGTANYGYTF. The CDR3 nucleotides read TGCGCCAGCAGCTTGGGTGGGACAGCTAACTATGGCTACACCTTC. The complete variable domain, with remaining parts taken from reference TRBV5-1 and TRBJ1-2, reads KAGVTQTPRYLIKTRGQQVTLSCSPISGHRSVSWYQQTPGQGLQFLFEYFSETQRNKGNFPGRFSGRQFSNSRSEMNVSTLELGDSALYLCASSLGGTANYGYTFGSGTRLTVV.

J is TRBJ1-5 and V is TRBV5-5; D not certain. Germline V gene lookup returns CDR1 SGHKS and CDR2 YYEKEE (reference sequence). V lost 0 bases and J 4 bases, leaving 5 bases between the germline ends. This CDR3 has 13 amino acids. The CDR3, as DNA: TGTGCCAGCAGCTTGGTGGCTAATCAGCCCCAGCATTTT. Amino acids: CASSLVANQPQHF.

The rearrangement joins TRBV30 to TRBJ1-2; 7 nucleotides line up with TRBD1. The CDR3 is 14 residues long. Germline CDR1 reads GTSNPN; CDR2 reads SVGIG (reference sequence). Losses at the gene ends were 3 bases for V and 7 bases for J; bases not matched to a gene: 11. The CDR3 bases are TGTGCCTGGAGATGGCGACAGGGTCTCGGTGGCTACACCTTC. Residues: CAWRWRQGLGGYTF.

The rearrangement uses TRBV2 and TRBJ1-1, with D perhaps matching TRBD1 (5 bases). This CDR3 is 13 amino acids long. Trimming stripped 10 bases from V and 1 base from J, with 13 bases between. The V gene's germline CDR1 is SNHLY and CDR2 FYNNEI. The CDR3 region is CATGMVSNTEAFF. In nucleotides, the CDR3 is TGTGCCACAGGGATGGTCTCGAACACTGAAGCTTTCTTT.

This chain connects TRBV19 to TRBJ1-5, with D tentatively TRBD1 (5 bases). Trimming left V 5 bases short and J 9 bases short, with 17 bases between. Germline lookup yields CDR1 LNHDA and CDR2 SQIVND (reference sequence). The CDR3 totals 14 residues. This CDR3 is CASSSGGGSWPQHF. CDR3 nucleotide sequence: TGTGCCAGTAGTTCGGGGGGTGGGTCGTGGCCCCAGCATTTT. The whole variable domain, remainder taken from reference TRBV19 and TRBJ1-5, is DGGITQSPKYLFRKEGQNVTLSCEQNLNHDAMYWYRQDPGQGLRLIYYSQIVNDFQKGDIAEGYSVSREKKESFPLTVTSAQKNPTAFYLCASSSGGGSWPQHFGDGTRLSIL.